This T cell receptor (beta chain) emerged from a study of early T cells in non-severe SARS-CoV-2 infection. Study context: The input, bulk RNA from unsorted whole blood, was sequenced, and chains were unpaired. Study-wide results and caveats: In VDJdb matching, anti-spike CD8 responses were favored while private and CD4 specificities went missing.

The TCR library protocol attached unique molecular identifiers to the individual cDNA molecules. TCRdb passed the 5' RACE reads through MiXCR, listing each CDR3 protein once. The sample gives about 33,000 distinct CDR3 sequences, about 5% of which show up once; roughly 15% is in the top ten. This clonotype has more than one count but fewer than ten. The antigen is undetermined. V was shortened by 2 bases and J by 4 bases, with 15 bases between the two germline ends. Germline V CDR1 and CDR2: LGHNT, FRNRAP. The CDR3 is 16 amino acids. Sequenced input: whole blood. This receptor was obtained from an adult who was a healthcare worker with PCR-confirmed SARS-CoV-2 infection or an uninfected control (not recorded which). The rearrangement links TRBV12-5 to TRBJ2-1; weak D call: TRBD2 (7 bases). The CDR3 sequence is CASGLNARGLYNEQFF. CDR3 nucleotides: TGTGCTAGTGGTTTGAACGCGCGGGGGCTTTACAATGAGCAGTTCTTC.